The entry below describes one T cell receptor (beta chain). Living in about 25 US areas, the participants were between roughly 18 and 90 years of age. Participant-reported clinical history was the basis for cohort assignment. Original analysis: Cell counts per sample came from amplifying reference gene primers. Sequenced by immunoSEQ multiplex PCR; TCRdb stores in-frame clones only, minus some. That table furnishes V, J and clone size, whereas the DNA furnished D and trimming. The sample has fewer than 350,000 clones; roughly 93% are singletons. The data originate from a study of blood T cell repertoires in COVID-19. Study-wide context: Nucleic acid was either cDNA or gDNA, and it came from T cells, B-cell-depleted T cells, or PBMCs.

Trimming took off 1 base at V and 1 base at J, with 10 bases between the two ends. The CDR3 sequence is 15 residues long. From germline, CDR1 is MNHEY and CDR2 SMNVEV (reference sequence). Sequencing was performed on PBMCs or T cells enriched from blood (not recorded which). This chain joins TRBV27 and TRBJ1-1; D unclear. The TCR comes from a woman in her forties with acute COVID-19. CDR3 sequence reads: CASSLYPQWNTEAFF. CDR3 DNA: TGTGCCAGCAGTTTATACCCACAGTGGAACACTGAAGCTTTCTTT.